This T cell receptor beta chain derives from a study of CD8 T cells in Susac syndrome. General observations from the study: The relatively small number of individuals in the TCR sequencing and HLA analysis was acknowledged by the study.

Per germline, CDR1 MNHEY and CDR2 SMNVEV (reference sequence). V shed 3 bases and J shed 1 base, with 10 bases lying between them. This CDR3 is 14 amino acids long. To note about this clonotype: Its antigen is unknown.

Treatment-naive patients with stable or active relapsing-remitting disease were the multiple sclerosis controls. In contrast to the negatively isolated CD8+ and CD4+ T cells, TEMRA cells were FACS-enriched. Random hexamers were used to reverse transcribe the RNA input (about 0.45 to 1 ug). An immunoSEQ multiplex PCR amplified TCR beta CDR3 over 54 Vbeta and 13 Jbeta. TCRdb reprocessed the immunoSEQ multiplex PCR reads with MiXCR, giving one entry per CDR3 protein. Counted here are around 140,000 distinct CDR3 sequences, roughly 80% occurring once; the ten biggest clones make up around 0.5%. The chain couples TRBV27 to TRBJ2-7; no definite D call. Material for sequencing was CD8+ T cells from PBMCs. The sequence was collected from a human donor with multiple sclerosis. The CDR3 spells CASSFRTGSYEQYF. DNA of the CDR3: TGTGCCAGCAGTTTCCGGACCGGTTCCTACGAGCAGTACTTC.